These 21 T cell receptor beta chains were sequenced from one sample in a study of blood T cell repertoires in COVID-19 (dated by TCRdb to the early 2020s). Preparation of the library involved the immunoSEQ multiplex PCR assay. TCRdb holds this immuneACCESS table with in-frame rearrangements only. Some clones are missing; in checked studies, unresolved V genes explain under half, and the rest has no known cause. Counted in this sample were about 190,000 clones; about nine tenths of them appeared once. Of the sample, roughly 6.7% falls within the top ten clones. The specimen sequenced was peripheral blood. These receptors came from a man between 40 and 49 years old with acute or convalescent COVID-19.

This chain uses TRBV5-1 with TRBJ2-2; D uncertain. There are 12 residues in the CDR3. The V gene's germline CDR1 is SGHRS and CDR2 YFSETQ. Trimming removed 6 bases at V and 6 bases at J, with 9 bases between. Here the CDR3 DNA reads TGCGCCAGCACCGAGGTCCCCGGGGAGCTGTTTTTT. Its translation is CASTEVPGELFF.

The CDR3 bases are TGTGCCACCAGTGATCCCACCTACACAGATACGCAGTATTTT. Protein: CATSDPTYTDTQYF. The chain couples TRBV24-1 to TRBJ2-3; D is unclear. Germline CDR1 is KGHDR and CDR2 is SFDVKD. Trimming stripped 3 bases from V and 2 bases from J, with 8 bases between. This CDR3 has 14 amino acids.

V gene TRBV24-1 combines with J gene TRBJ1-2; unclear D gene. CDR1 and CDR2 (germline): KGHDR, SFDVKD. The CDR3 is made up of 16 amino acids. V was clipped by 2 bases and J by 5 bases, with 17 bases between them. CDR3 nucleotide sequence: TGTGCCACCAGTGATTCTACCGAAACGCCCATATATGGCTACACCTTC. Protein: CATSDSTETPIYGYTF.

The chain uses TRBV19 and TRBJ2-7, with D tentatively TRBD2 (6 bases). The V gene's germline CDR1 is LNHDA and CDR2 SQIVND (reference sequence). The CDR3 is 18 amino acids. V lost 1 base and J lost 3, with 22 bases in between. CDR3 DNA sequence: TGTGCCAGTAGTATAGGAGGTTCGCGGGGCGGCCGTCACTACGAGCAGTACTTC. This translates into CASSIGGSRGGRHYEQYF. The variable domain in full, completed from reference TRBV19 and TRBJ2-7, reads DGGITQSPKYLFRKEGQNVTLSCEQNLNHDAMYWYRQDPGQGLRLIYYSQIVNDFQKGDIAEGYSVSREKKESFPLTVTSAQKNPTAFYLCASSIGGSRGGRHYEQYFGPGTRLTVT.

The rearrangement uses TRBV4-3 and TRBJ2-3; 8 positions agree with TRBD2. The junction had 13 bases not matched to a gene; V was cut back by 2 bases and J by 3 bases. CDR1 is LGHNA and CDR2 is YSLEER in the germline V gene. The CDR3 spans 18 residues. DNA for the CDR3: TGCGCCAGCAGCCAATACACTCCCGGGGGGGCCGTAACAGATACGCAGTATTTT. The encoded protein is CASSQYTPGGAVTDTQYF.

This clone has a single count. The chain recombines TRBV18 with TRBJ2-3; 10 bases line up with TRBD2. Germline loops: CDR1 KGHSH, CDR2 LQKENI. V dropped 3 bases and J dropped 0; count of bases not matched to a gene: 6. The CDR3 is 17 amino acids. This CDR3 reads CASSPFFSGGSTDTQYF. The CDR3 DNA reads TGTGCCAGCTCACCCTTTTTTAGCGGGGGGAGCACAGATACGCAGTATTTT. The full variable domain, its missing parts supplied by reference TRBV18 and TRBJ2-3, is NAGVMQNPRHLVRRRGQEARLRCSPMKGHSHVYWYRQLPEEGLKFMVYLQKENIIDESGMPKERFSAEFPKEGPSILRIQQVVRGDSAAYFCASSPFFSGGSTDTQYFGPGTRLTVL.

The rearrangement uses TRBV23-1 and TRBJ2-7; TRBD2 agrees at 11 bases. TRBV23-1 is placed among ORFs of uncertain function. This CDR3 is built from 17 residues. Germline trimming cut 4 bases from V and 2 bases from J; bases unmatched to any gene: 10. Written as DNA, the CDR3 is TGCGCCAGCAGTCCTCAGGGGAGACTAGCGGGGACCTACGAGCAGTACTTC. Protein sequence: CASSPQGRLAGTYEQYF.

The V call is TRBV7-2, the J call TRBJ1-2; D remains ambiguous. Trimming pared 1 base from V and 3 bases from J, leaving 9 bases between. Germline V gives CDR1 SGHTA, CDR2 FQGNSA. The CDR3 extends over 14 amino acids. The DNA of the CDR3 is TGTGCCAGCAGCTTAGTCGGCCAGGACTATGGCTACACCTTC. Translation: CASSLVGQDYGYTF.

The chain carries TRBV9 and TRBJ2-7, with D tentatively TRBD1 (6 bases). The CDR3 runs 14 residues. V was trimmed by 0 bases and J by 2 bases, leaving 9 bases between them. Germline assignment: CDR1 SGDLS and CDR2 YYNGEE. The CDR3 DNA follows: TGTGCCAGCAGCGTAGGGACAGTTACCTACGAGCAGTACTTC. It yields the protein CASSVGTVTYEQYF.

This rearrangement joins TRBV7-9 to TRBJ1-4; unclear D gene. This CDR3 is built from 11 residues. The V end lost 4 bases, the J end lost 8 bases, and 5 bases lay between the germline ends. Germline values: CDR1 SEHNR, CDR2 FQNEAQ (reference sequence). CDR3 bases: TGTGCCAGCAGCTCCAGGGAAAAACTGTTTTTT. Amino acid sequence: CASSSREKLFF.

This chain connects TRBV6-5 to TRBJ1-1, with D tentatively TRBD1 (5 bases). CDR1 MNHEY and CDR2 SVGAGI come from the germline V gene. V lost 4 bases and J 5 bases, leaving 17 bases between the germline ends. CDR3 size: 15 residues. The CDR3 loop is CASSSQVPLGTEAFF. CDR3 bases: TGTGCCAGCAGTTCACAGGTCCCCCTAGGGACTGAAGCTTTCTTT.

This sequence joins TRBV19 and TRBJ1-5, with 8 nucleotides matching TRBD1. Germline V gene data show CDR1 as LNHDA and CDR2 as SQIVND (reference sequence). CDR3 size: 13 residues. With 6 bases clipped from V and 7 bases from J, the junction kept 5 bases outside the gene matches. CDR3 in amino acids: CASRTGEWQPQHF. The CDR3, as DNA: TGTGCCAGTAGGACAGGGGAATGGCAGCCCCAGCATTTT.

The CDR3 coding sequence is TGCGCCAGCAGCACACAGGGTACCCAAGAGACCCAGTACTTC. Its protein product is CASSTQGTQETQYF. The chain combines TRBV5-1 with TRBJ2-5, with D perhaps matching TRBD1 (6 bases). The CDR3 loop spans 14 amino acids. In germline, CDR1 is SGHRS, CDR2 YFSETQ. The V and J ends lost 4 bases and 1 base respectively, with 11 bases between them.

The chain joins TRBV5-6 to TRBJ1-1; tentative D call: TRBD1 (5 bases). The CDR3 is 15 residues long. Trimming took 3 bases from V and 1 from J, leaving 13 bases between them. The germline CDR1 and CDR2 sequences are SGHDT and YYEEEE. Here the CDR3 reads CASSYRQIRNTEAFF. In DNA form, the CDR3 reads TGTGCCAGCAGCTACCGACAGATCCGGAACACTGAAGCTTTCTTT.

The chain combines TRBV5-1 with TRBJ2-5, with 9 bases identical to TRBD1. V lost 7 bases and J lost 5; bases outside the gene matches: 9. The CDR3 contains 14 residues. Germline V gene data show CDR1 as SGHRS and CDR2 as YFSETQ. The CDR3 protein is CASDSTGGRETQYF. CDR3 nucleotides: TGCGCCAGCGACTCTACAGGGGGCCGGGAGACCCAGTACTTC.

The chain couples TRBV19 to TRBJ1-1, with D tentatively TRBD1 (6 bases). V was pared by 4 bases and J by 1 base, with 16 bases between. From germline, CDR1 is LNHDA and CDR2 SQIVND (reference sequence). This CDR3 has 16 amino acids. CDR3 loop: CASSTIVGRGNTEAFF. The CDR3 DNA reads TGTGCCAGTAGTACAATCGTAGGCAGGGGGAACACTGAAGCTTTCTTT.

The chain combines TRBV5-5 with TRBJ1-4; 9 nucleotides align to TRBD1. This CDR3 comprises 17 residues. Germline CDR1 and CDR2: SGHKS and YYEKEE (reference sequence). J gave up 3 bases and V 1 base, and 7 bases lay outside the gene matches. CDR3 amino acids: CASSLYGQGFANEKLFF. The CDR3 DNA reads as TGTGCCAGCAGCTTGTATGGACAGGGGTTCGCTAATGAAAAACTGTTTTTT.

The genes are TRBV5-1 and TRBJ2-3; D ambiguous. V was cut by 0 bases and J by 2 bases, with 7 bases left in between. CDR1 and CDR2 (germline): SGHRS, YFSETQ. The CDR3 spans 14 residues. The CDR3 DNA is TGCGCCAGCAGCTTGGGGCTCCTCACAGATACGCAGTATTTT. It encodes CASSLGLLTDTQYF.

V usage is TRBV21-1 and J usage is TRBJ2-2; TRBD1 is the table's D call and was not checked against the DNA. TRBV21-1 is reported as a pseudogene. CDR3 length: 14 amino acids. The CDR3, as DNA: TGTGCCAGCAGCAGGCCTCCATTGTCCGGGGAGCTGTTTTTT. The encoded protein is CASSRPPLSGELFF.

The rearrangement joins TRBV18 to TRBJ1-6; 9 nucleotides agree with TRBD1. Germline V lookup: CDR1 KGHSH, CDR2 LQKENI. The ends lost 1 base at V and 11 bases at J; junction bases unmatched: 9. The CDR3 is 16 amino acids. The CDR3 reads CASSPREQGARAPLHF. CDR3 sequence (DNA): TGTGCCAGCTCACCACGCGAACAGGGGGCTAGGGCACCCCTCCACTTT.

CDR3 sequence: CASRPRTGGFNEQYF. CDR3 coding DNA: TGTGCCAGCAGACCCCGGACAGGGGGCTTCAACGAGCAGTACTTC. V gene TRBV28 combines with J gene TRBJ2-7; 11 nucleotides line up with TRBD1. Germline trimming cut 6 bases from V and 5 bases from J; bases unmatched to any gene: 9. CDR1 MDHEN and CDR2 SYDVKM come from the germline V gene. The CDR3 contains 15 residues.